These 30 T cell receptor beta chains were all obtained from the same sample, sequenced in a study of shared clonotypes between healthy human individuals. Sequencing used immunoSEQ multiplex PCR; TCRdb keeps in-frame clones, though not all of them. The data show approximately 620,000 clones, more than 95% seen once. The sample was naive CD4+ T cells sorted from blood. This sample's subset: CD45RA+ positively selected. These receptors all come from a woman in her 30s in good health.

The V gene is TRBV5-6, the J gene TRBJ1-1; D perhaps matches TRBD1 (5 bases). Trimming removed 4 bases at V and 2 bases at J, with 9 bases between. CDR3 size: 13 residues. The germline V gene has CDR1 SGHDT and CDR2 YYEEEE. The CDR3 protein is CASSGDRNTEAFF. CDR3 nucleotides: TGTGCCAGCAGCGGCGACAGAAACACTGAAGCTTTCTTT.

This clone was recorded once. The gene calls are TRBV6-4 and TRBJ1-5; D remains unclear. There are 18 residues in the CDR3. The V end lost 7 bases, the J end lost 0 bases, and 22 bases lay between the germline ends. Per germline, CDR1 MRHNA and CDR2 SNTAGT. The CDR3 nucleotides read TGTGCCAGCATACGTCGACCGAAGGGAAGTTATAGCAATCAGCCCCAGCATTTT. Protein: CASIRRPKGSYSNQPQHF.

CDR3 region: CASSLVTGNTGELFF. DNA of the CDR3: TGCGCCAGCAGCTTGGTGACAGGAAACACCGGGGAGCTGTTTTTT. The chain recombines TRBV5-1 with TRBJ2-2; the D gene is possibly TRBD1 (6 bases). Germline-derived CDR1 and CDR2 are SGHRS and YFSETQ. Trimming took off 0 bases at V and 2 bases at J, with 8 bases between the two ends. This CDR3 has 15 amino acids.

The CDR3, as DNA: TGTGCCAGTAGTACCAAACGGACAGGGCGGAACACTGAAGCTTTCTTT. As protein: CASSTKRTGRNTEAFF. This chain links TRBV19 with TRBJ1-1, with 8 bases matching TRBD1. The CDR3 has 16 residues. The trim removed 4 bases at V and 1 base at J, leaving 8 bases unmatched. Looked up from germline, CDR1 is LNHDA and CDR2 is SQIVND (reference sequence).

The chain has TRBV19 and TRBJ2-3, with TRBD2 matching 7 bases. Germline CDR1 and CDR2: LNHDA and SQIVND (reference sequence). The CDR3 extends over 15 amino acids. The junction had 9 bases not matched to a gene; V was cut back by 3 bases and J by 6 bases. In nucleotides, the CDR3 is TGTGCCAGTAGTATTGGGGGGAGGGCCCCCGATACGCAGTATTTT. Protein product: CASSIGGRAPDTQYF. Filled out from reference TRBV19 and TRBJ2-3, the complete variable domain reads DGGITQSPKYLFRKEGQNVTLSCEQNLNHDAMYWYRQDPGQGLRLIYYSQIVNDFQKGDIAEGYSVSREKKESFPLTVTSAQKNPTAFYLCASSIGGRAPDTQYFGPGTRLTVL.

V and J are TRBV5-4 and TRBJ2-3, with TRBD2 as a possible D gene (6 bases). There are 15 residues in the CDR3. From germline, CDR1 is SGHNT and CDR2 YYREEE (reference sequence). V lost 0 bases and J 3 bases, leaving 11 bases between the germline ends. DNA for the CDR3: TGTGCCAGCAGCTTGGGGAATGGGGGGACAGATACGCAGTATTTT. Protein sequence: CASSLGNGGTDTQYF. The whole variable domain, remainder taken from reference TRBV5-4 and TRBJ2-3, is ETGVTQSPTHLIKTRGQQVTLRCSSQSGHNTVSWYQQALGQGPQFIFQYYREEENGRGNFPPRFSGLQFPNYSSELNVNALELDDSALYLCASSLGNGGTDTQYFGPGTRLTVL.

On this clone itself: The same CDR3 can be traced to other DNA sequences in this sample. This chain uses TRBV9 with TRBJ2-1, with 7 bases matching TRBD2. The V gene's germline CDR1 is SGDLS and CDR2 YYNGEE. The CDR3 consists of 14 residues. V dropped 5 bases and J dropped 4; count of bases not matched to a gene: 6. For the CDR3, the DNA is TGTGCCAGCAGTGTGGCTAGCGGTTACAATGAGCAGTTCTTC. Amino acid sequence: CASSVASGYNEQFF.

As regards this clone: One junction end does not reproduce the germline sequence, and a read error may be involved. The rearrangement links TRBV6-1 to TRBJ2-2; 15 bases agree with TRBD2. The CDR3 is 21 residues long. Germline assignment: CDR1 MNHNS and CDR2 SASEGT. In DNA, the CDR3 is TGTGCCAGCAATGAAAAACAGGGGAGGACTAGCGGGAGGGCCCATACCGGGGAGCTGTTTTTT. The encoded protein is CASNEKQGRTSGRAHTGELFF.

The chain is built from TRBV6-1 and TRBJ1-5; D gene ambiguous. CDR1 and CDR2 (germline): MNHNS, SASEGT. CDR3 length: 16 residues. Trimming took off 1 base at V and 3 bases at J, with 13 bases between the two ends. The CDR3 DNA reads TGTGCCAGCAGTGAAGGTAGAAGTGGGTACAATCAGCCCCAGCATTTT. This codes for CASSEGRSGYNQPQHF.

The chain carries TRBV5-1 and TRBJ2-3, with D maybe TRBD2 (7 bases). The germline gives CDR1 SGHRS, CDR2 YFSETQ. This CDR3 is 15 amino acids long. V lost 3 bases and J lost 4, with 15 bases in between. CDR3 bases: TGCGCCAGCAGCTCCAAGGGGGGGACCGCAGATACGCAGTATTTT. The encoded protein is CASSSKGGTADTQYF.

This rearrangement joins TRBV16 to TRBJ1-4; a possible D gene is TRBD1 (6 bases). This CDR3 contains 14 residues. The germline V gene has CDR1 KGHSY and CDR2 FQNENV. V lost 4 bases to trimming and J lost 6 bases, with 12 bases between them. CDR3 protein: CASSRTGQDEKLFF. CDR3 DNA: TGTGCCAGCAGCCGAACAGGGCAGGATGAAAAACTGTTTTTT.

The V call is TRBV14, the J call TRBJ2-1; D uncertain. The CDR3 is made up of 11 amino acids. Germline CDR1 and CDR2: SGHDN and FVKESK. Trimming pared 4 bases from V and 3 bases from J, leaving 1 base between. The CDR3 sequence: CASSLYNEQFF. Here the CDR3 DNA reads TGTGCCAGCAGCCTCTACAATGAGCAGTTCTTC.

The gene calls are TRBV5-5 and TRBJ1-3; no reliable D call. Trimming removed 2 bases from V and 0 bases from J, with 9 bases in between. Germline lookup yields CDR1 SGHKS and CDR2 YYEKEE (reference sequence). The CDR3 length is 15 residues. CDR3 sequence: CASSLRRPSGNTIYF. The DNA of the CDR3 is TGTGCCAGCAGCTTAAGACGACCCTCTGGAAACACCATATATTTT.

In this sample, this clone turned up a few times. The chain recombines TRBV28 with TRBJ1-1, with no clear D. CDR1 MDHEN and CDR2 SYDVKM come from the germline V gene. The CDR3 covers 12 residues. Deletions cut 4 bases from V and 2 bases from J, with 5 bases between. CDR3 DNA sequence: TGTGCCAGCAGTTCTTTTAACACTGAAGCTTTCTTT. Its protein product is CASSSFNTEAFF.

The rearrangement joins TRBV5-1 to TRBJ2-1; D possibly corresponds to TRBD1 (5 bases). Germline V gives CDR1 SGHRS, CDR2 YFSETQ. V was clipped by 2 bases and J by 0 bases, with 9 bases between them. The CDR3 is 15 residues long. The CDR3, as DNA: TGCGCCAGCAGCTTAGGAGACAGCTCCTACAATGAGCAGTTCTTC. Encoded protein: CASSLGDSSYNEQFF.

The chain combines TRBV30 with TRBJ2-2; 9 positions agree with TRBD2. Germline-derived CDR1 and CDR2 are GTSNPN and SVGIG (reference sequence). Trimming at V came to 3 bases and at J to 4 bases, leaving 3 bases not matched to a gene. The CDR3 length is 14 residues. Written as DNA, the CDR3 is TGTGCCTGGAGCCCGGGACTAGCCACCGGGGAGCTGTTTTTT. It codes for CAWSPGLATGELFF.

The chain uses TRBV19 and TRBJ1-6; no firm D call. The V gene's germline CDR1 is LNHDA and CDR2 SQIVND (reference sequence). Trimming pared 6 bases from V and 0 bases from J, leaving 9 bases between. The CDR3 has 15 residues. The CDR3 sequence: CASRGPSSYNSPLHF. CDR3 coding DNA: TGTGCCAGTAGAGGACCGAGCTCCTATAATTCACCCCTCCACTTT.

V is TRBV19 and J is TRBJ2-1; possibly TRBD2 for D (5 bases). The germline V gene has CDR1 LNHDA and CDR2 SQIVND (reference sequence). Trimming cost V 2 bases and J 7 bases, with 18 bases left between them. There are 16 residues in the CDR3. CDR3 nucleotide sequence: TGTGCCAGTAGTATAACCGGGCCGATATCGGGGAATGAGCAGTTCTTC. It codes for CASSITGPISGNEQFF. Filled out from reference TRBV19 and TRBJ2-1, the complete variable domain reads DGGITQSPKYLFRKEGQNVTLSCEQNLNHDAMYWYRQDPGQGLRLIYYSQIVNDFQKGDIAEGYSVSREKKESFPLTVTSAQKNPTAFYLCASSITGPISGNEQFFGPGTRLTVL.

V and J are TRBV4-1 and TRBJ2-1; a possible D gene is TRBD2 (6 bases). The germline V gene has CDR1 MGHRA and CDR2 YSYEKL. This CDR3 region has 16 residues. Trimming stripped 4 bases from V and 0 bases from J, with 13 bases between. The CDR3 nucleotides read TGCGCCAGCAGCCGGACCGGGACTGCCTCCTACAATGAGCAGTTCTTC. This encodes CASSRTGTASYNEQFF.

The chain couples TRBV5-6 to TRBJ2-1; TRBD2 matches at 10 bases. This CDR3 is 15 amino acids long. After removal of 4 bases from V and 1 base from J, the junction contained 2 bases not matched to a gene. CDR1 is SGHDT and CDR2 is YYEEEE in the germline V gene. The DNA for the CDR3 is TGTGCCAGCAGCCCTAGCGGGAGTTCCTACAATGAGCAGTTCTTC. It is translated as CASSPSGSSYNEQFF. The variable domain in full, with the rest retrieved from reference TRBV5-6 and TRBJ2-1, is DAGVTQSPTHLIKTRGQQVTLRCSPKSGHDTVSWYQQALGQGPQFIFQYYEEEERQRGNFPDRFSGHQFPNYSSELNVNALLLGDSALYLCASSPSGSSYNEQFFGPGTRLTVL.

Only one count was recorded for this clone. The rearrangement links TRBV2 to TRBJ1-1; tentatively, D is TRBD1 (5 bases). Germline CDR1 is SNHLY and CDR2 is FYNNEI. The ends were cut back, 10 bases at V and 1 base at J, with 19 bases in the middle. CDR3 length equals 15 residues. The CDR3 DNA reads TGTGCCAACGCAGCAGGGTATCGGGCGAACACTGAAGCTTTCTTT. This codes for CANAAGYRANTEAFF.

The chain uses TRBV9 and TRBJ2-1; D perhaps matches TRBD1 (6 bases). There are 13 residues in the CDR3. V was trimmed by 3 bases and J by 4 bases, leaving 8 bases between them. Germline V gene sequence: CDR1 SGDLS, CDR2 YYNGEE. In nucleotides, the CDR3 is TGTGCCAGCAGCGCACAGGGTTACAATGAGCAGTTCTTC. This gives the protein CASSAQGYNEQFF. Supplemented by reference TRBV9 and TRBJ2-1, the full variable domain reads DSGVTQTPKHLITATGQRVTLRCSPRSGDLSVYWYQQSLDQGLQFLIQYYNGEERAKGNILERFSAQQFPDLHSELNLSSLELGDSALYFCASSAQGYNEQFFGPGTRLTVL.

The V and J genes are TRBV7-2 and TRBJ2-5, with D possibly TRBD1 on 6 matching bases. CDR3 length: 16 amino acids. V dropped 2 bases and J dropped 0 bases, with 13 bases sitting between them. Germline V gene data show CDR1 as SGHTA and CDR2 as FQGNSA. Here the CDR3 reads CASSLPGVGHQETQYF. The CDR3 DNA follows: TGTGCCAGCAGCTTACCAGGGGTGGGCCACCAAGAGACCCAGTACTTC. Full variable domain (outside the CDR3, taken from reference TRBV7-2 and TRBJ2-5): GAGVSQSPSNKVTEKGKDVELRCDPISGHTALYWYRQSLGQGLEFLIYFQGNSAPDKSGLPSDRFSAERTGGSVSTLTIQRTQQEDSAVYLCASSLPGVGHQETQYFGPGTRLLVL.

This clone was detected once. The chain employs TRBV28 and TRBJ1-4, with a weak D call TRBD1 (5 bases). Trimming pared 6 bases from V and 5 bases from J, leaving 13 bases between. The CDR3 is 14 amino acids. CDR1 is MDHEN and CDR2 is SYDVKM in the germline V gene. The CDR3 nucleotides are TGTGCCAGCAGACGGGGGACGGAAAATGAAAAACTGTTTTTT. Translating it yields CASRRGTENEKLFF. Supplemented by reference TRBV28 and TRBJ1-4, the full variable domain reads DVKVTQSSRYLVKRTGEKVFLECVQDMDHENMFWYRQDPGLGLRLIYFSYDVKMKEKGDIPEGYSVSREKKERFSLILESASTNQTSMYLCASRRGTENEKLFFGSGTQLSVL.

The chain combines TRBV9 with TRBJ2-2; tentative D call: TRBD1 (6 bases). The germline CDR1 and CDR2 sequences are SGDLS and YYNGEE. V dropped 2 bases and J dropped 5 bases, with 10 bases sitting between them. The CDR3 has 14 residues. Written as DNA, the CDR3 is TGTGCCAGCAGCGTCTCAGGGGAAACCGGGGAGCTGTTTTTT. Translating it yields CASSVSGETGELFF.

The chain joins TRBV5-1 to TRBJ1-3; D gene uncertain. The CDR3 is 13 residues long. V lost 7 bases, J lost 8 bases, and 16 bases lay in between. CDR1 and CDR2 (germline): SGHRS, YFSETQ. In nucleotides, the CDR3 is TGCGCCAGCGGACGATGGGAAGGAGACACCATATATTTT. It translates to CASGRWEGDTIYF.

V gene TRBV2 combines with J gene TRBJ1-5, with TRBD1 as a possible D gene (5 bases). There are 15 residues in the CDR3. Between the trimmed V and J ends, which lost 4 bases and 0 bases, there was a span of 10 bases. The germline CDR1 and CDR2 sequences are SNHLY and FYNNEI. This CDR3 reads CASSVEGTSNQPQHF. The CDR3 DNA follows: TGTGCCAGCAGTGTCGAGGGGACTAGCAATCAGCCCCAGCATTTT.

The sample holds a few counts of this clone. The genes are TRBV28 and TRBJ1-3, with 10 bases aligning to TRBD1. Unmatched junction bases numbered 9, after V lost 6 bases and J lost 4 bases. The germline CDR1 and CDR2 sequences are MDHEN and SYDVKM. This CDR3 region has 16 residues. The CDR3: CASRSPGQGNGNTIYF. The CDR3 nucleotides read TGTGCCAGCAGATCCCCGGGACAGGGGAACGGAAACACCATATATTTT.

The chain joins TRBV19 to TRBJ2-7; 7 bases line up with TRBD1. Germline V gene lookup returns CDR1 LNHDA and CDR2 SQIVND (reference sequence). The CDR3 length is 15 residues. J gave up 4 bases and V 4 bases, and 10 bases lay outside the gene matches. CDR3 in DNA: TGTGCCAGTAGTAAACCGGGACAGCGACCGTACGAGCAGTACTTC. Protein product: CASSKPGQRPYEQYF.

The rearrangement joins TRBV4-1 to TRBJ2-1; TRBD2 agrees at 11 bases. The V segment lost 4 bases and the J segment 5 bases; nucleotides outside the gene matches: 10. The CDR3 length is 17 residues. The germline CDR1 and CDR2 sequences are MGHRA and YSYEKL. This chain's CDR3 is CASSRRPGLAVHNEQFF. Here the CDR3 DNA reads TGCGCCAGCAGCCGCCGCCCGGGACTAGCGGTCCACAATGAGCAGTTCTTC.